This TCR beta chain is from a study of shared clonotypes between healthy human individuals. Overall study findings and caveats: Naive CD4 clonotypes overlapped across several donors at roughly 5.1%.

Losses at the gene ends were 6 bases for V and 9 bases for J; bases not matched to a gene: 6. CDR1 and CDR2 from the germline V gene are MNHEY and SVGAGI. The CDR3 is 13 amino acids. A remark on this clone: Its antigen is unknown.

The naive CD8 fraction comprised CD45RO-negative cells positively selected for CCR7 and excluded terminally differentiated effector memory CD45RA+ cells. Those who donated were healthy HIV-negative adults, with no recent acute infections or vaccinations reported. TCRdb's table, derived via immunoSEQ multiplex PCR, lists solely in-frame clones and lacks some. This sample has around 580,000 clones, with 95% to 98% found just once. V usage is TRBV6-5 and J usage is TRBJ2-1; 9 bases line up with TRBD1. The receptor's source is a man aged 25-45 years in good health. The sample taken for sequencing was naive CD8+ T cells sorted from blood. This CDR3 is CASSYTGGGEQFF. The CDR3 coding sequence is TGTGCCAGCAGCTATACAGGGGGCGGTGAGCAGTTCTTC.